This T cell receptor (beta chain) emerged from a study of blood T cells in healthy people across ages. Study results and caveats: Those diversity estimates obtained from one million T cells were thought to be underestimates. There was a strong correlation between TCR beta diversity and naive T cell percentage.

Using a J-beta primer mix together with a sample-barcoded 5' primer, a second PCR was run for roughly 7 to 12 cycles. TCRdb re-derived calls from the 5' RACE reads in MiXCR, one entry per CDR3 protein. The data show approximately 800,000 distinct CDR3 sequences, around 25% seen once. The CDR3 spans 14 residues. V lost 5 bases to trimming and J lost 5 bases; unmatched junction nucleotides: 8. Per germline, CDR1 LNHDA and CDR2 SQIVND (reference sequence). Details on this clonotype: What it recognizes is unknown.

The sample was also linked to a second study, of T cells of mothers and their children. That investigation notes: The study found thymic selection shapes TCR recombination output similarly in related and unrelated pairs.

The rearrangement uses TRBV19 and TRBJ1-1, with 7 bases lining up with TRBD1. The sequence came from a boy aged 5-17 years in good health. Sequenced input: blood. The CDR3 region has the DNA TGTGCCAGTAGTCCGACCTCAGGGGGGACTGAAGCTTTCTTT. As protein: CASSPTSGGTEAFF.